The sample holds one count of the clone carrying this TCR beta chain. What it recognizes is unknown. Trimming pared 2 bases from V and 6 bases from J, leaving 14 bases between. Germline CDR1 and CDR2: SGHKS and YYEKEE (reference sequence). CDR3 length equals 14 residues. 13 Jbeta primers and 60 Vbeta primers were used for the PCR. Method: immunoSEQ multiplex PCR; TCRdb's copy keeps in-frame clones and lacks some. The data hold more than 150,000 clones, with around 82% observed a single time. The data were taken from a study of cytomegalovirus exposure and HLA in healthy donors. Study-level findings and limits: HLA alleles were associated with fewer than 20,000 TCR beta sequences in a later analysis at 0.05 false discovery rate. A later analysis showed that HLA-associated TCR beta chains had undergone more clonal expansion than equally common others. The authors enumerated over 150 TCR beta chains as linked to cytomegalovirus.

The chain employs TRBV5-5 and TRBJ1-2; maybe TRBD1 (5 bases). Sequencing was performed on PBMCs. This sequence was found in a boy between 10 and 17 years old in good health and CMV-seronegative. The CDR3 nucleotides read TGTGCCAGCAGCTTATCAGACCTCAGGGATGGCTACACCTTC. It encodes CASSLSDLRDGYTF.